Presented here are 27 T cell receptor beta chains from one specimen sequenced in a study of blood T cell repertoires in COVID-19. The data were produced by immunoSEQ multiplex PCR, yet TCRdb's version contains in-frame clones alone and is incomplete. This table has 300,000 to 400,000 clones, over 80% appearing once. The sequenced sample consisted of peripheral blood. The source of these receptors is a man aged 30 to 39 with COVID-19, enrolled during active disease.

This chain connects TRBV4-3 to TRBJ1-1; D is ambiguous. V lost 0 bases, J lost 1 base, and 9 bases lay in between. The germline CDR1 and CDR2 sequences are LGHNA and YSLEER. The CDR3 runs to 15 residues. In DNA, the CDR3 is TGCGCCAGCAGCCAAGAGAGGTGGCAGAACACTGAAGCTTTCTTT. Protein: CASSQERWQNTEAFF.

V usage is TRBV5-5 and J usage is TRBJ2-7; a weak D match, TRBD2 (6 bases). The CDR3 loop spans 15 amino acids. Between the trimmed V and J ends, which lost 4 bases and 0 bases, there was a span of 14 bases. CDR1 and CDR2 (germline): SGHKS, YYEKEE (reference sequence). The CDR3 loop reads CASSAGRQSSYEQYF. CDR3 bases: TGTGCCAGCAGCGCGGGACGGCAGAGCTCCTACGAGCAGTACTTC.

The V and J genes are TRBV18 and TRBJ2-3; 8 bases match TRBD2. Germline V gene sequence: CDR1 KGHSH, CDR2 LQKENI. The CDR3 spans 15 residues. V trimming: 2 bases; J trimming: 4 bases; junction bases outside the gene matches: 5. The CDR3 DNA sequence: TGTGCCAGCTCACCAGTAGCGGGAAAGGCAGATACGCAGTATTTT. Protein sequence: CASSPVAGKADTQYF.

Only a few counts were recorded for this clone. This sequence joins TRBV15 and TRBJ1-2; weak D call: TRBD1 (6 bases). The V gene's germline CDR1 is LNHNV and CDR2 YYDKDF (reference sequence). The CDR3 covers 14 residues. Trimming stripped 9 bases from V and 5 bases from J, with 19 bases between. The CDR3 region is CATQPSTGPYGYTF. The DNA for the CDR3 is TGTGCCACGCAACCCTCGACAGGACCTTATGGCTACACCTTC.

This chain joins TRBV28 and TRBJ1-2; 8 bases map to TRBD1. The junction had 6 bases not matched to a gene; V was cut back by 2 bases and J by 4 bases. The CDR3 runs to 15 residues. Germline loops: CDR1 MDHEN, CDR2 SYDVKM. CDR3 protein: CASSLAQTGAYGYTF. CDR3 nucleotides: TGTGCCAGCAGTTTAGCCCAGACAGGGGCCTATGGCTACACCTTC.

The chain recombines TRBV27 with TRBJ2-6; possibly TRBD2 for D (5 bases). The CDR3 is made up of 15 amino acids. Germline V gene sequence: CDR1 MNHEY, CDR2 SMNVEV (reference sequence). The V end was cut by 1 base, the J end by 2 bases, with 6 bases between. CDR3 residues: CASSLWGAGANVLTF. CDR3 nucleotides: TGTGCCAGCAGTTTATGGGGAGCTGGGGCCAACGTCCTGACTTTC.

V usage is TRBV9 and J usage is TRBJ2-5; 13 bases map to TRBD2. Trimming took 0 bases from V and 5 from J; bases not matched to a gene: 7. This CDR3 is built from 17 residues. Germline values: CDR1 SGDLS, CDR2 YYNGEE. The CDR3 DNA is TGTGCCAGCAGCGTAGGGGCCGGGACTAGCGGGACGGAGACCCAGTACTTC. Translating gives CASSVGAGTSGTETQYF. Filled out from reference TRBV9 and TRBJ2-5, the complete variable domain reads DSGVTQTPKHLITATGQRVTLRCSPRSGDLSVYWYQQSLDQGLQFLIQYYNGEERAKGNILERFSAQQFPDLHSELNLSSLELGDSALYFCASSVGAGTSGTETQYFGPGTRLLVL.

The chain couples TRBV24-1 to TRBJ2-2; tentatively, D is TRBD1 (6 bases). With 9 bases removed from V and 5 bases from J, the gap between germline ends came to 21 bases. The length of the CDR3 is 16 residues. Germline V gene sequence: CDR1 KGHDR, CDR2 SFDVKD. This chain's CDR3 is CATSIRQAFGTGELFF. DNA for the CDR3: TGTGCCACCTCGATTCGACAGGCTTTTGGGACCGGGGAGCTGTTTTTT.

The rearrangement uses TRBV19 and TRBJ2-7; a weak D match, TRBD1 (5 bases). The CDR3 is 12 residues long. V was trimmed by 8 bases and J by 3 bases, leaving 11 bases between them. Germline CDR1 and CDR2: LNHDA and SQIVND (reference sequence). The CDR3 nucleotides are TGTGCCAGTCTCGACAGAAACTACGAGCAGTACTTC. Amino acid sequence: CASLDRNYEQYF.

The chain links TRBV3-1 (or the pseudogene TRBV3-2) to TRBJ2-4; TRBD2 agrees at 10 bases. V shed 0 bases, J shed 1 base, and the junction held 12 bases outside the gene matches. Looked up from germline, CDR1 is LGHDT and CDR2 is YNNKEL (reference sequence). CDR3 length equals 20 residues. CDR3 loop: CASSQETASGSRGAKNIQYF. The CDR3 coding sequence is TGTGCCAGCAGCCAAGAGACCGCTAGCGGGAGCCGGGGGGCCAAAAACATTCAGTACTTC.

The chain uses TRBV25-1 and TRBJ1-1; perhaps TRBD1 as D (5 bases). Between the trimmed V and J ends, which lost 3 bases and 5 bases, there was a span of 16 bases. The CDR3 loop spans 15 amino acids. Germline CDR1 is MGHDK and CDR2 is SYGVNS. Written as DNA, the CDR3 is TGTGCCAGCAGTGATTCTCAGGGAGGTGGGACTGAAGCTTTCTTT. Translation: CASSDSQGGGTEAFF. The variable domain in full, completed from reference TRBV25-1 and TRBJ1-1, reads EADIYQTPRYLVIGTGKKITLECSQTMGHDKMYWYQQDPGMELHLIHYSYGVNSTEKGDLSSESTVSRIRTEHFPLTLESARPSHTSQYLCASSDSQGGGTEAFFGQGTRLTVV.

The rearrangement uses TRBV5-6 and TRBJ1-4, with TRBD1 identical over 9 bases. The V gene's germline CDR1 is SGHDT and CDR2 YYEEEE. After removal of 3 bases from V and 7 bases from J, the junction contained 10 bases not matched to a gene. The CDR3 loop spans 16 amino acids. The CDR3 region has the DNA TGTGCCAGCAGCTCCCGGACAGGGGACAACCTTGAAAAACTGTTTTTT. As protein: CASSSRTGDNLEKLFF.

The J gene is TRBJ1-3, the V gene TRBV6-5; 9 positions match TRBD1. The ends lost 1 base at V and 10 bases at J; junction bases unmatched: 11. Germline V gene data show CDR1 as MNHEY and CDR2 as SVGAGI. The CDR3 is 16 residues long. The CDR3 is CASSYYSRDRAGTIYF. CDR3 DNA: TGTGCCAGCAGTTACTATTCCCGGGACAGGGCCGGTACCATATATTTT.

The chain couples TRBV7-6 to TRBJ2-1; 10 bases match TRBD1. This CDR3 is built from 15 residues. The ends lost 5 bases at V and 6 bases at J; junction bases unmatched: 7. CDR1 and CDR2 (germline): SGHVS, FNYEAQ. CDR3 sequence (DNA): TGTGCCAGCAGCCCCCCGGACAGGGGGGCCAATGAGCAGTTCTTC. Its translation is CASSPPDRGANEQFF.

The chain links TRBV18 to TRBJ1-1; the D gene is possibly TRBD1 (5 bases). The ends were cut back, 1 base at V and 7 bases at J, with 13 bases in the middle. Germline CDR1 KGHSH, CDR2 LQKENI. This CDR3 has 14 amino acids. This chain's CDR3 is CASSPLGGILEAFF. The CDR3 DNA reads TGTGCCAGCTCACCACTGGGGGGGATTCTTGAAGCTTTCTTT.

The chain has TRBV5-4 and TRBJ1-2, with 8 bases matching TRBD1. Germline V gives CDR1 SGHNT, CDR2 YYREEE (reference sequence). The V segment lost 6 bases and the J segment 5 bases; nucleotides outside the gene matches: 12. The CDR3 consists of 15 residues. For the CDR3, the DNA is TGTGCCAGCACCACAGGGGGAAGCGGTGGGTATGGCTACACCTTC. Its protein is CASTTGGSGGYGYTF.

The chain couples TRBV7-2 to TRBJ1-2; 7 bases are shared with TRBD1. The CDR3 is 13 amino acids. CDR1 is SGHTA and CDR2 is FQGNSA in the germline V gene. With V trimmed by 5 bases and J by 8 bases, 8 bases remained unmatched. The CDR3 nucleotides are TGTGCCAGCAGCCCCCGACAGGGATGGGGCTACACCTTC. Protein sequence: CASSPRQGWGYTF.

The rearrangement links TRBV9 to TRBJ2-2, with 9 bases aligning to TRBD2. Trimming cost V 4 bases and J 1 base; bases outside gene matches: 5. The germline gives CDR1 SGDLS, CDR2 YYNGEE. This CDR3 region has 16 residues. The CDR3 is CASSPRLAENTGELFF. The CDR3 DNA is TGTGCCAGCAGCCCCCGACTAGCGGAGAACACCGGGGAGCTGTTTTTT.

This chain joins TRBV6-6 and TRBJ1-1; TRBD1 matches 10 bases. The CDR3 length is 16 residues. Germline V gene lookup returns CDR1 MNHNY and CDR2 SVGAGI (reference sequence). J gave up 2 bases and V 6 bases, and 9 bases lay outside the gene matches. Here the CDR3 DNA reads TGTGCCAGCAGCCCGCGACAGGGGGCAGGCAACACTGAAGCTTTCTTT. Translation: CASSPRQGAGNTEAFF.

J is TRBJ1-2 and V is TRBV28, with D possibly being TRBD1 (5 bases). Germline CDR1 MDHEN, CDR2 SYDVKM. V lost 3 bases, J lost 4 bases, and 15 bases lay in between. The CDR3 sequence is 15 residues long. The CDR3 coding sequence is TGTGCCAGCAGTTTTGGTGGGGGGATGAGCTATGGCTACACCTTC. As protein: CASSFGGGMSYGYTF.

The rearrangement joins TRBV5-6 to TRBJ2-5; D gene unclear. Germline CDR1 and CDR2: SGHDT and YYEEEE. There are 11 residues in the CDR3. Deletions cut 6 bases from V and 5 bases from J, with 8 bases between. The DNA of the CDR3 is TGTGCCAGCACCCTCGGGGAGACCCAGTACTTC. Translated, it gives CASTLGETQYF.

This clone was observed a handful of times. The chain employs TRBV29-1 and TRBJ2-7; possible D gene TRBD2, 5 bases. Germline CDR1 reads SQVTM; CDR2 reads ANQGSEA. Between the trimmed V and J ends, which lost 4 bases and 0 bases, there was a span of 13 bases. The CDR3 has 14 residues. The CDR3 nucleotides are TGCAGCGTTGGGACCGGAGGTAGCTCCTACGAGCAGTACTTC. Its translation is CSVGTGGSSYEQYF.

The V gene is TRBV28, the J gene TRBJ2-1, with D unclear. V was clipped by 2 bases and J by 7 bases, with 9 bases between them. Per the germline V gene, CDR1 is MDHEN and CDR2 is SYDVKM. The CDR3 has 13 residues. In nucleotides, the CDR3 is TGTGCCAGCAGTTTAATCTATCCGAATGAGCAGTTCTTC. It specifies CASSLIYPNEQFF.

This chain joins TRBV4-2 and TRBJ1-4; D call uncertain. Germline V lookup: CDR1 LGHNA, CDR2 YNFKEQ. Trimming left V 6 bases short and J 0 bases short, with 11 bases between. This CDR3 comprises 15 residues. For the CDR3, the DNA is TGTGCCAGCAGATCACCGGGAGCAACTAATGAAAAACTGTTTTTT. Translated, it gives CASRSPGATNEKLFF.

The CDR3 loop is CASTSTLWRYTEAFF. The CDR3 DNA is TGTGCCAGCACCAGCACCCTTTGGAGGTACACTGAAGCTTTCTTT. The V gene is TRBV7-8, the J gene TRBJ1-1; no firm D call. Germline lookup yields CDR1 SGHVS and CDR2 FQNEAQ. V was clipped by 7 bases and J by 3 bases, with 18 bases between them. CDR3 length: 15 residues.

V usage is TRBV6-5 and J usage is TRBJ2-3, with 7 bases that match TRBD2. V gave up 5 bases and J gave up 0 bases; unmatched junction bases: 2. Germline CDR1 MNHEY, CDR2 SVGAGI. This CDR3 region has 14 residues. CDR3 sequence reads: CASSPSGSTDTQYF. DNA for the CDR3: TGTGCCAGCAGTCCTAGCGGAAGCACAGATACGCAGTATTTT.

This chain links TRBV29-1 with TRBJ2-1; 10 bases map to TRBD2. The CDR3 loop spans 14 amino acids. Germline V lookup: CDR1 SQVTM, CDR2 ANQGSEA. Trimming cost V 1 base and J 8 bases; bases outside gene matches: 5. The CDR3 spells CSVEGLAGADEQFF. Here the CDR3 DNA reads TGCAGCGTTGAAGGGCTAGCGGGAGCCGATGAGCAGTTCTTC.